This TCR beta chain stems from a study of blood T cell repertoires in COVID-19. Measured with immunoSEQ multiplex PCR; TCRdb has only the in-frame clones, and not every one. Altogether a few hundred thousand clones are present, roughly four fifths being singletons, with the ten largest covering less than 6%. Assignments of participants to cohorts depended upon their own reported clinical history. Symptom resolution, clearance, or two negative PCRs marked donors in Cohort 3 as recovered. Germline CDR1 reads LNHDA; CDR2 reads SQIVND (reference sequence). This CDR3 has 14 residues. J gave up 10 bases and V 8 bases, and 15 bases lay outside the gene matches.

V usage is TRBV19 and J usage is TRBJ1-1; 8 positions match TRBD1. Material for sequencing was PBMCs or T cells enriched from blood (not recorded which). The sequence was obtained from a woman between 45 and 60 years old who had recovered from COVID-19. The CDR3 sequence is CASQLRGRLIGAFF. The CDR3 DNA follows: TGTGCCAGTCAACTCAGGGGGCGCTTAATAGGAGCTTTCTTT.